This is a list of T cell receptor beta chains from one sample in a study of spatial heterogeneity in lung cancer. Each CDR3 protein is one row after TCRdb ran MiXCR on the 5' RACE reads. The sample lists about 48,000 distinct CDR3 sequences, approximately 5.3% occurring once. Material: PBMCs, obtained at surgery. These receptors came from a male donor with early-stage non-small cell lung cancer. The CDR3 runs from the conserved cysteine through the conserved F or W. D genes are given only for firm matches. Rows give clone size only sometimes, using once, few, many, or a class for an expanded clone.

d_call j_call v_call clone_size cdr3_nt cdr3_aa
TRBD2 TRBJ2-1 TRBV6-5 many TGTGCCAGCAGTCCCCCGAGCGGGAGGGCCGGAAATGAGCAGTTCTTC CASSPPSGRAGNEQFF
- TRBJ2-3 TRBV20-1 medium-sized TGCAGCGGGGTTTCTCCCTTAGGGGGGGATACGCAGTATTTT CSGVSPLGGDTQYF
- TRBJ2-7 TRBV3-1 many TGTGCCAGCAGCCAAGCAGGGGCCGAGCAGTACTTC CASSQAGAEQYF
TRBD2 TRBJ2-7 TRBV4-1 many TGCGCCAGCAGCCAAGCCACCGGGACTAGCGGATCCTACGAGCAGTACTTC CASSQATGTSGSYEQYF
TRBD1 TRBJ2-7 TRBV20-1 many TGCAGTGCTACCAGCCCCGGGACAGGGCCTCGCGAGCAGTACTTC CSATSPGTGPREQYF
- TRBJ2-3 TRBV5-1 many TGCGCCAGCAGCTTGGACGGGAGCGGAGCAGATACGCAGTATTTT CASSLDGSGADTQYF
TRBD1 TRBJ2-4 TRBV30 - TGTGCCTGGAGTTTGGCAGGGGGCAAAAACATTCAGTACTTC CAWSLAGGKNIQYF
- TRBJ2-1 TRBV20-1 many TGCAGTGCTAGTGGGAGTAACCTTGCGGGACCCTCCTTATACAATGAGCAGTTCTTC CSASGSNLAGPSLYNEQFF
- TRBJ2-7 TRBV12-3/TRBV12-4 many TGTGCCAGCACAGGGACTGGATCCTACGAGCAGTACTTC CASTGTGSYEQYF
- TRBJ2-5 TRBV7-6 many TGTGCCAGCAGCTCCACTAGACTGGACCGGGGGACCCAGTACTTC CASSSTRLDRGTQYF
TRBD2 TRBJ2-5 TRBV5-1 many TGCGCCAGCAGCTCCCCCGGACTAGCGGTCCAAGAGACCCAGTACTTC CASSSPGLAVQETQYF
- TRBJ1-1 TRBV12-3/TRBV12-4 many TGTGCCAGCAGCCCCCGGGGGACTGAAGCTTTCTTT CASSPRGTEAFF
TRBD1 TRBJ2-7 TRBV19 - TGTGCCAGTAGTATAGGGGACAGGTCTTCCTACGTGCAGTACTTC CASSIGDRSSYVQYF
- TRBJ2-7 TRBV7-2 many TGTGCCAGCAGCTTAGGCAGGGGAGCCTACGAGCAGTACTTC CASSLGRGAYEQYF
- TRBJ2-1 TRBV12-3/TRBV12-4 - TGTGCCAGCAGTTTTTCATCTAATGAGCAGTTCTTC CASSFSSNEQFF
- TRBJ1-3 TRBV12-3/TRBV12-4 - TGTGCCAGCAGTTTATTTGTGGGTTCGGGTGGAAACACCATATATTTT CASSLFVGSGGNTIYF
- TRBJ1-5 TRBV27 many TGTGCCAGCAGGGCGGGCATTATTAGCAATCAGCCCCAGCATTTT CASRAGIISNQPQHF